The text below deals with one TCR beta chain. Its antigen is unknown. This sample is drawn from a study of T cell responses to AZD1222 COVID-19 vaccine. Findings of the study overall: As reported, nearly half of all spike-specific TCRs target variant regions that are unmutated. Females outnumbered males among donors, who were mostly white British; clonal diversity was possibly underestimated. The study found vaccine-associated CD4 TCRs spanning spike, dominant at 160-218 and 743-854. Spike-specific TCR breadth and depth both grew after two AZD1222 doses.

Profiling relied on immunoSEQ multiplex PCR, and the TCRdb table lists in-frame clones only, not all of them. Seen here are 150,000 or so clones, over 80% observed once, and the top ten hold 3.5% to 4%. The sequence derives from an adult who received the AZD1222 COVID-19 vaccine. The sample here was peripheral blood, taken 28 days after the second AZD1222 dose.

The DNA for the CDR3 is TGTGCCAGCAGAAACGTTCCGAACACCGGGGAGCTGTTTTTT. It specifies CASRNVPNTGELFF. The chain recombines TRBV6-4 with TRBJ2-2; no clear D. The length of the CDR3 is 14 residues. The germline CDR1 and CDR2 sequences are MRHNA and SNTAGT. Trimming left V 6 bases short and J 0 bases short, with 8 bases between.